Below, 22 T cell receptor beta chains from the same sample are listed, as sequenced in a study of PD-L1 blockade in urothelial cancer. Clones were sequenced by immunoSEQ multiplex PCR, and TCRdb holds only the in-frame ones, with some missing. There are about 81,000 clones in the sample; more than 90% occur only once, and roughly a tenth lies in the top ten. This specimen consisted of PBMCs, obtained around atezolizumab (anti-PD-L1) treatment. These receptors were taken from a man aged 55-75 years with urothelial cancer.

V and J are TRBV6-5 and TRBJ1-2, with 7 positions matching TRBD1. Germline trimming cut 2 bases from V and 4 bases from J; bases unmatched to any gene: 4. Germline V gene sequence: CDR1 MNHEY, CDR2 SVGAGI. The CDR3 is 14 residues long. The CDR3 protein is CASSYLAGGYGYTF. CDR3 DNA: TGTGCCAGCAGTTACCTGGCAGGGGGCTATGGCTACACCTTC.

The chain is built from TRBV6-1 and TRBJ2-1; no reliable D call. Germline loops: CDR1 MNHNS, CDR2 SASEGT. V was shortened by 5 bases and J by 10 bases, with 12 bases between the two germline ends. The CDR3 consists of 12 residues. CDR3 DNA sequence: TGTGCCAGCAGTCTCCCCCCCAGAGAGCAGTTCTTC. Translation: CASSLPPREQFF.

This clone was detected only once. CDR3 bases: TGTGCCAGCAGTTCATGGACAGGCACAGATACGCAGTATTTT. Its translation is CASSSWTGTDTQYF. The chain carries TRBV5-6 and TRBJ2-3; D is possibly TRBD1 (6 bases). Trimming shortened V by 5 bases and J by 1 base, and 11 bases separated the two germline ends. Germline lookup yields CDR1 SGHDT and CDR2 YYEEEE. This CDR3 has 14 amino acids.

This clone has just a few counts. The gene calls are TRBV28 and TRBJ2-2; 16 bases line up with TRBD2. V dropped 7 bases and J dropped 7; count of bases not matched to a gene: 9. The CDR3 covers 17 residues. The germline gives CDR1 MDHEN, CDR2 SYDVKM. CDR3 loop: CASTLGTSGRAIGELFF. The CDR3 DNA is TGTGCCAGCACCCTCGGGACTAGCGGGAGGGCCATCGGGGAGCTGTTTTTT.

The rearrangement uses TRBV4-1 and TRBJ1-2, with no clear D. The CDR3 is 11 amino acids. Trimming pared 6 bases from V and 7 bases from J, leaving 9 bases between. Germline CDR1 reads MGHRA; CDR2 reads YSYEKL. DNA for the CDR3: TGCGCCAGCAGTAAAGGGAGTGGCTACACCTTC. This codes for CASSKGSGYTF.

The chain recombines TRBV2 with TRBJ2-7; maybe TRBD1 (6 bases). The germline V gene has CDR1 SNHLY and CDR2 FYNNEI. This CDR3 has 16 residues. With 0 bases removed from V and 0 bases from J, the gap between germline ends came to 12 bases. The CDR3 region has the DNA TGTGCCAGCAGTGAAGCCTATGGGGGCACCTCCTACGAGCAGTACTTC. The encoded protein is CASSEAYGGTSYEQYF. Drawing the rest from reference TRBV2 and TRBJ2-7, the complete variable domain is EPEVTQTPSHQVTQMGQEVILRCVPISNHLYFYWYRQILGQKVEFLVSFYNNEISEKSEIFDDQFSVERPDGSNFTLKIRSTKLEDSAMYFCASSEAYGGTSYEQYFGPGTRLTVT.

The genes are TRBV5-1 and TRBJ2-5; 10 bases fit TRBD2. CDR3 size: 16 residues. The germline gives CDR1 SGHRS, CDR2 YFSETQ. Losses at the gene ends were 4 bases for V and 5 bases for J; bases not matched to a gene: 11. CDR3: CASSVSGRSEVETQYF. CDR3 nucleotides: TGCGCCAGCAGCGTTAGCGGGAGGTCAGAGGTGGAGACCCAGTACTTC.

This clone was counted a single time. V gene TRBV7-2 combines with J gene TRBJ1-4; D is ambiguous. The CDR3 covers 15 residues. In germline, CDR1 is SGHTA, CDR2 FQGNSA. V was pared by 5 bases and J by 4 bases, with 14 bases between. The CDR3 spells CASSPTRPNNEKLFF. CDR3 nucleotide sequence: TGTGCCAGCAGCCCCACTCGTCCTAATAATGAAAAACTGTTTTTT.

The chain couples TRBV11-2 to TRBJ2-7, with D maybe TRBD1 (6 bases). The CDR3 is made up of 14 amino acids. Germline-derived CDR1 and CDR2 are SGHAT and FQNNGV. V was pared by 3 bases and J by 5 bases, with 14 bases between. DNA of the CDR3: TGTGCCAGCAGCTTCGGGTACAGGGTACACGAGCAGTACTTC. Its translation is CASSFGYRVHEQYF.

CDR3 nucleotide sequence: TGTGCCAGCAGCTTGGTTCGGATTAGCGGGGTTACCGGGGAGCTGTTTTTT. It translates to CASSLVRISGVTGELFF. This chain uses TRBV5-4 with TRBJ2-2; the match to TRBD2 covers 8 bases. Germline V gene lookup returns CDR1 SGHNT and CDR2 YYREEE (reference sequence). The CDR3 is made up of 17 amino acids. After removal of 0 bases from V and 5 bases from J, the junction contained 9 bases not matched to a gene. The full variable domain, its missing parts supplied by reference TRBV5-4 and TRBJ2-2, is ETGVTQSPTHLIKTRGQQVTLRCSSQSGHNTVSWYQQALGQGPQFIFQYYREEENGRGNFPPRFSGLQFPNYSSELNVNALELDDSALYLCASSLVRISGVTGELFFGEGSRLTVL.

The rearrangement joins TRBV5-5 to TRBJ2-7; D unclear. CDR3 length: 12 residues. Per germline, CDR1 SGHKS and CDR2 YYEKEE (reference sequence). Deletions cut 2 bases from V and 3 bases from J, with 6 bases between. The CDR3 region is CASSFGSYEQYF. As DNA, the CDR3 is TGTGCCAGCAGCTTTGGTAGCTACGAGCAGTACTTC.

V usage is TRBV4-2 and J usage is TRBJ2-4; D gene ambiguous. V lost 0 bases and J 0 bases, leaving 12 bases between the germline ends. The CDR3 runs to 17 residues. CDR1 and CDR2 (germline): LGHNA, YNFKEQ. In nucleotides, the CDR3 is TGTGCCAGCAGCCAAGAGGAGTGGTTTTCAGCCAAAAACATTCAGTACTTC. It specifies CASSQEEWFSAKNIQYF.

The rearrangement uses TRBV5-1 and TRBJ2-5, with TRBD2 matching 14 bases. The germline V gene has CDR1 SGHRS and CDR2 YFSETQ. Trimming took 2 bases from V and 5 from J; bases not matched to a gene: 5. CDR3 size: 16 residues. CDR3 loop: CASSLGLAGGVETQYF. CDR3 DNA: TGCGCCAGCAGCTTAGGACTAGCGGGGGGTGTTGAGACCCAGTACTTC.

The sample holds one count of this clone. The rearrangement links TRBV5-6 to TRBJ2-1, with 12 bases matching TRBD2. The CDR3 has 15 amino acids. The V and J ends lost 2 bases and 7 bases, in that order; junction bases with no gene match: 4. Germline values: CDR1 SGHDT, CDR2 YYEEEE. CDR3 bases: TGTGCCAGCAGCTTCCTAGCGGGGGGGCCGAATGAGCAGTTCTTC. This codes for CASSFLAGGPNEQFF. The full variable domain, completed using reference TRBV5-6 and TRBJ2-1, is DAGVTQSPTHLIKTRGQQVTLRCSPKSGHDTVSWYQQALGQGPQFIFQYYEEEERQRGNFPDRFSGHQFPNYSSELNVNALLLGDSALYLCASSFLAGGPNEQFFGPGTRLTVL.

The rearrangement joins TRBV4-2 to TRBJ2-5, with 13 bases identical to TRBD2. Germline V CDR1 and CDR2: LGHNA, YNFKEQ. The CDR3 totals 18 residues. Trimming removed 0 bases from V and 5 bases from J; junction bases left unmatched: 9. DNA of the CDR3: TGTGCCAGCAGCCAAGATTTACTAGCGGGGGGGCGATTCGAGACCCAGTACTTC. Translation gives CASSQDLLAGGRFETQYF.

The genes are TRBV6-6 and TRBJ2-5; 7 bases fit TRBD2. This CDR3 is built from 15 residues. J lost 0 bases, V lost 8 bases, and 9 bases had no gene match. Germline CDR1 and CDR2: MNHNY and SVGAGI (reference sequence). The CDR3 region has the DNA TGTGCCAGCGCTCGGGCGGGGGAGTACCAAGAGACCCAGTACTTC. This encodes CASARAGEYQETQYF.

CDR3 sequence reads: CARTSGQTEKLFF. CDR3 bases: TGTGCCCGGACTTCAGGGCAGACTGAAAAACTGTTTTTT. The chain recombines TRBV30 with TRBJ1-4, with D possibly matching TRBD1 (5 bases). The CDR3 consists of 13 residues. In germline, CDR1 is GTSNPN, CDR2 SVGIG (reference sequence). The ends were cut back, 8 bases at V and 7 bases at J, with 17 bases in the middle.

The rearrangement uses TRBV7-6 and TRBJ2-5; TRBD1 might be the D (6 bases). Trimming removed 5 bases from V and 5 bases from J, with 12 bases in between. Germline V gene lookup returns CDR1 SGHVS and CDR2 FNYEAQ. This CDR3 spans 13 amino acids. In DNA, the CDR3 is TGTGCCAGCAGCCCCGCCAGGGGTGAGACCCAGTACTTC. Its protein is CASSPARGETQYF.

V gene TRBV5-1 combines with J gene TRBJ2-2; D is perhaps TRBD1 (6 bases). The CDR3 is made up of 15 amino acids. Trimming removed 4 bases from V and 0 bases from J, with 10 bases in between. The germline CDR1 and CDR2 sequences are SGHRS and YFSETQ. The CDR3 nucleotides are TGCGCCAGCAGCGCCGGGACACCGAACACCGGGGAGCTGTTTTTT. Translation gives CASSAGTPNTGELFF.

The count of this clone is one. The genes are TRBV5-1 and TRBJ2-1; tentative D call: TRBD1 (5 bases). Trimming stripped 4 bases from V and 0 bases from J, with 14 bases between. The CDR3 totals 16 residues. The germline V gene has CDR1 SGHRS and CDR2 YFSETQ. The CDR3 protein is CASSPRQPSSYNEQFF. As DNA, the CDR3 is TGCGCCAGCAGCCCACGACAGCCAAGCTCCTACAATGAGCAGTTCTTC. Full variable domain (missing parts from reference TRBV5-1 and TRBJ2-1): KAGVTQTPRYLIKTRGQQVTLSCSPISGHRSVSWYQQTPGQGLQFLFEYFSETQRNKGNFPGRFSGRQFSNSRSEMNVSTLELGDSALYLCASSPRQPSSYNEQFFGPGTRLTVL.

V gene TRBV4-1 combines with J gene TRBJ1-6; 7 bases agree with TRBD1. Trimming took 4 bases from V and 6 from J; bases not matched to a gene: 15. CDR3 length: 18 residues. In germline, CDR1 is MGHRA, CDR2 YSYEKL. The CDR3 protein is CASSRQGITGDFNSPLHF. The CDR3, as DNA: TGCGCCAGCAGCCGACAAGGCATTACAGGGGATTTTAATTCACCCCTCCACTTT.

This sequence joins TRBV25-1 and TRBJ2-3; 9 positions match TRBD1. V shed 6 bases, J shed 4 bases, and the junction held 14 bases outside the gene matches. Per the germline V gene, CDR1 is MGHDK and CDR2 is SYGVNS. The CDR3 consists of 17 residues. Written as DNA, the CDR3 is TGTGCCAGCAGGACTAACAAAGGACAGGGGAAATCAGATACGCAGTATTTT. Residues: CASRTNKGQGKSDTQYF.